This T cell receptor beta chain was recorded in a study of T cell responses to AZD1222 COVID-19 vaccine. Produced via immunoSEQ multiplex PCR; TCRdb's table is partial and in-frame only. The profile shows tens of thousands of clones, 70% to 85% of them singletons. Note on this clone: What it binds is unknown.

Points from the study as a whole: Distributed over spike, vaccine-associated CD4 TCRs predominated at 160-218 and 743-854. Clonal diversity was possibly underestimated, and white British individuals and females predominated among donors.

The CDR3 runs to 14 residues. Looked up from germline, CDR1 is PRHDT and CDR2 is FYEKMQ (reference sequence). With 3 bases clipped from V and 7 bases from J, the junction kept 4 bases outside the gene matches. The chain employs TRBV13 and TRBJ2-1, with 9 bases aligning to TRBD2. The clonotype originates from an adult in good health. The starting material was peripheral blood, obtained on day 0 of MenACWY control vaccination. CDR3 bases: TGTGCCAGCAGCTTCTCGAGCGGGAGGAATGAGCAGTTCTTC. This codes for CASSFSSGRNEQFF. The whole variable domain, filled in from reference TRBV13 and TRBJ2-1, reads AAGVIQSPRHLIKEKRETATLKCYPIPRHDTVYWYQQGPGQDPQFLISFYEKMQSDKGSIPDRFSAQQFSDYHSELNMSSLELGDSALYFCASSFSSGRNEQFFGPGTRLTVL.